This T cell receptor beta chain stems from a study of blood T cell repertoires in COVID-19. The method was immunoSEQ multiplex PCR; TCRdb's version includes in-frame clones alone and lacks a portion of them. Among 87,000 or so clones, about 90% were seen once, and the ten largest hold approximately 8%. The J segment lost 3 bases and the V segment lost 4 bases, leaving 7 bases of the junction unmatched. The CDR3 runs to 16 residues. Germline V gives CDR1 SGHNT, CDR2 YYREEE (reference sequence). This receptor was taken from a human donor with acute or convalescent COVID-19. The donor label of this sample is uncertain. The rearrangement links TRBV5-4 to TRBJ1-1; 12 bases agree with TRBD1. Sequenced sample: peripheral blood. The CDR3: CASSPGQGASDTEAFF. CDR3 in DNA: TGTGCCAGCAGCCCGGGACAGGGGGCTTCGGACACTGAAGCTTTCTTT.